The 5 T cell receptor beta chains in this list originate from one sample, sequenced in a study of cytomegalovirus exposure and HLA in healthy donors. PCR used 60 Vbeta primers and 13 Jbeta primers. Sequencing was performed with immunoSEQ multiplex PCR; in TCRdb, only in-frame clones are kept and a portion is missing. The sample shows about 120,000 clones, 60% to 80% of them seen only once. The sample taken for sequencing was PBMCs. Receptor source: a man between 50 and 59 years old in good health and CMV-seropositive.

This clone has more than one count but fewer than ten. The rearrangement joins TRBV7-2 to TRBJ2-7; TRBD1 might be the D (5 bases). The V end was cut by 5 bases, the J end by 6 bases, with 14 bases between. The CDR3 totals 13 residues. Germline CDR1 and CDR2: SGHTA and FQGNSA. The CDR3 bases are TGTGCCAGCAGCCCCCAACAGGTTTTCGAGCAGTACTTC. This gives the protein CASSPQQVFEQYF. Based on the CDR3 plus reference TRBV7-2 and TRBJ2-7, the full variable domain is GAGVSQSPSNKVTEKGKDVELRCDPISGHTALYWYRQSLGQGLEFLIYFQGNSAPDKSGLPSDRFSAERTGGSVSTLTIQRTQQEDSAVYLCASSPQQVFEQYFGPGTRLTVT.

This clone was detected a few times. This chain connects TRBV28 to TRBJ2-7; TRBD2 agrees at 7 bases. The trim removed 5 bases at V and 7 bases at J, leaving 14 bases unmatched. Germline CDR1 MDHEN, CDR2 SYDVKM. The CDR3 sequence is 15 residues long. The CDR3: CASSTSEGGAREQYF. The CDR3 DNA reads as TGTGCCAGCAGTACCTCAGAGGGAGGGGCTCGGGAGCAGTACTTC.

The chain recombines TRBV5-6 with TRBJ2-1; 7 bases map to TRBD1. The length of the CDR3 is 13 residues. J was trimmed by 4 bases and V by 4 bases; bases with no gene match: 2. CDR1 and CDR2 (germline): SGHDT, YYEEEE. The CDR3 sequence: CASSPDRYNEQFF. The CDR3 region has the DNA TGTGCCAGCAGCCCGGACAGGTACAATGAGCAGTTCTTC. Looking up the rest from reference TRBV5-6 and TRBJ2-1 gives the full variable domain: DAGVTQSPTHLIKTRGQQVTLRCSPKSGHDTVSWYQQALGQGPQFIFQYYEEEERQRGNFPDRFSGHQFPNYSSELNVNALLLGDSALYLCASSPDRYNEQFFGPGTRLTVL.

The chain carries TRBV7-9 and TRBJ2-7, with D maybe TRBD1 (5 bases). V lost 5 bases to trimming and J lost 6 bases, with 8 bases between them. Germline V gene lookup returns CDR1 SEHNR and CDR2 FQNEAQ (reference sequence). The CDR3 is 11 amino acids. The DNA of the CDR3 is TGTGCCAGCAGCGTGGGGCCCGAGCAGTACTTC. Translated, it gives CASSVGPEQYF.

CDR3 sequence: CSAPGLAGSDTQYF. The DNA of the CDR3 is TGCAGCGCGCCGGGACTAGCGGGGTCAGATACGCAGTATTTT. V and J are TRBV29-1 and TRBJ2-3; 13 nucleotides line up with TRBD2. V was clipped by 7 bases and J by 4 bases; unmatched bases: 5. CDR3 length: 14 residues. Germline loops: CDR1 SQVTM, CDR2 ANQGSEA.